This TCR beta chain was recovered during a study of OX40 agonist ivuxolimab in advanced cancers. Broader study findings: Among the least clonally expanded were partial responders at 0.1-3.0 mg/kg. Expanded clones belonging to CD8+ T cells outnumbered, on average, those of CD4+.

A remark on this clone: The antigen remains undetermined.

Trimming took 4 bases from V and 0 from J, leaving 11 bases between them. This CDR3 has 15 residues. Germline V gene data show CDR1 as MNHEY and CDR2 as SVGAGI. Using immunoSEQ multiplex PCR, the repertoire was profiled, and TCRdb retains in-frame clones only, with some absent. The table records 90,000 to 150,000 clones, 85% to 90% of them present only once. The sample was CD4+ or CD8+ T cells sorted from blood, taken in a trial of the OX40 agonist ivuxolimab. This sequence joins TRBV6-5 and TRBJ2-3; D may match TRBD1 or TRBD2 (5 bases each). The receptor comes from an adult with an advanced solid tumor such as melanoma, head and neck, liver or kidney cancer. CDR3 sequence (DNA): TGTGCCAGCAGTTCCGGGACGGCTAGCACAGATACGCAGTATTTT. Encoded protein: CASSSGTASTDTQYF.